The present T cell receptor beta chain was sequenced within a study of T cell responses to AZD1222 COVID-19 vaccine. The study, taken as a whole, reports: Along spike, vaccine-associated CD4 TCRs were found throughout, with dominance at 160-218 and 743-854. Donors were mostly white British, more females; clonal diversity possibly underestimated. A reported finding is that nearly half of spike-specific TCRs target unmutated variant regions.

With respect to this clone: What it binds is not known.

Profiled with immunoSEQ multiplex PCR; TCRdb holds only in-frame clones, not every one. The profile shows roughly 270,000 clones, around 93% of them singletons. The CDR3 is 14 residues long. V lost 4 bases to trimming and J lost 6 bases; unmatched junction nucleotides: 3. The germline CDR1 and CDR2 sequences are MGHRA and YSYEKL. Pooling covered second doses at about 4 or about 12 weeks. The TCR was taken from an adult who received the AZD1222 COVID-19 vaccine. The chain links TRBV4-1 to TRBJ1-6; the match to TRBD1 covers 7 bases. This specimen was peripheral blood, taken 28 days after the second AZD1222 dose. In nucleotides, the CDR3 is TGCGCCAGCAGCCGGGGGACAGTTAATTCACCCCTCCACTTT. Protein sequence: CASSRGTVNSPLHF.